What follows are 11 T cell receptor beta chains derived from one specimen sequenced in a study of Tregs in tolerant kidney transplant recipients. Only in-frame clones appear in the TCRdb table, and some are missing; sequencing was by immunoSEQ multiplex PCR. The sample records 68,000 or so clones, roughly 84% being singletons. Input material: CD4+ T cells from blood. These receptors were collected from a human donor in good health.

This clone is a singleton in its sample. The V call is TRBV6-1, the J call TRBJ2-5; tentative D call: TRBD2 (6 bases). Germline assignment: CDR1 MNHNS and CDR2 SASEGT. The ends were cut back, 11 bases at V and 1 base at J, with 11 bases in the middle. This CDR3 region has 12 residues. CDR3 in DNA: TGTGCCTCTCGACTAGTCCAAGAGACCCAGTACTTC. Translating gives CASRLVQETQYF.

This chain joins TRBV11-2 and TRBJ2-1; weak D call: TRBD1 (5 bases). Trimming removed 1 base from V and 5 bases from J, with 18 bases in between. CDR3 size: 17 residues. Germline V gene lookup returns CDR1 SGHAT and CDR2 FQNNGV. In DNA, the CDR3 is TGTGCCAGCAGCTTAGTGGTGGTGCAAGGACACAACAATGAGCAGTTCTTC. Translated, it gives CASSLVVVQGHNNEQFF.

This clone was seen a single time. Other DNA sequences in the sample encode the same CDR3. CDR3: CAWSVLVKTNYGYTF. CDR3 bases: TGTGCCTGGAGTGTACTCGTGAAGACTAACTATGGCTACACCTTC. The chain recombines TRBV30 with TRBJ1-2; no clear D gene. The germline gives CDR1 GTSNPN, CDR2 SVGIG (reference sequence). V shed 0 bases and J shed 0 bases, with 11 bases lying between them. This CDR3 is built from 15 residues. The variable domain in full, completed from reference TRBV30 and TRBJ1-2, reads SQTIHQWPATLVQPVGSPLSLECTVEGTSNPNLYWYRQAAGRGLQLLFYSVGIGQISSEVPQNLSASRPQDRQFILSSKKLLLSDSGFYLCAWSVLVKTNYGYTFGSGTRLTVV.

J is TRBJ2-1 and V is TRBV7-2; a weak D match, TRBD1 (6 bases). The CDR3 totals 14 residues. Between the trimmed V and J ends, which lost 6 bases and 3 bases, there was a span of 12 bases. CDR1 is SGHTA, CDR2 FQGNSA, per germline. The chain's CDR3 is CASSTGLLYNEQFF. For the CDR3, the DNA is TGTGCCAGCAGTACAGGGCTACTCTACAATGAGCAGTTCTTC.

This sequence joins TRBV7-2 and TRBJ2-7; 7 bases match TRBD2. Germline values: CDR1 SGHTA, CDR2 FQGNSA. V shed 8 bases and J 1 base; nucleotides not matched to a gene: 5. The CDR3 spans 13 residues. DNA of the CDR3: TGTGCCAGCGGTAGCGGGTCTTCCTACGAGCAGTACTTC. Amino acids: CASGSGSSYEQYF.

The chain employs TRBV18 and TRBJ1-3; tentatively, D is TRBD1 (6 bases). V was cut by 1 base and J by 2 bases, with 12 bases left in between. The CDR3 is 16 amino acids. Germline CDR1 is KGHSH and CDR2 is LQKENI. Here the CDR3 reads CASSPLGQPAGNTIYF. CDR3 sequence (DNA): TGTGCCAGCTCACCACTTGGACAGCCAGCTGGAAACACCATATATTTT.

CDR3 sequence (DNA): TGTGCCATCAGTGGGGCAGAAAGCTCCTACGAGCAGTACTTC. Translating gives CAISGAESSYEQYF. This sequence joins TRBV10-3 and TRBJ2-7; D uncertain. Germline CDR1 is ENHRY and CDR2 is SYGVKD. Trimming removed 4 bases from V and 0 bases from J, with 10 bases in between. The CDR3 totals 14 residues.

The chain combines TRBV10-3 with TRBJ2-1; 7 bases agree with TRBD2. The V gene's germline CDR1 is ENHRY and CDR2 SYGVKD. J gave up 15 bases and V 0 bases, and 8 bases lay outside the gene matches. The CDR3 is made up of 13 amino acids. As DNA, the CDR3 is TGTGCCATCAGTGAGTCTCCCGCGGGAGAGTCGTTCTTC. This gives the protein CAISESPAGESFF.

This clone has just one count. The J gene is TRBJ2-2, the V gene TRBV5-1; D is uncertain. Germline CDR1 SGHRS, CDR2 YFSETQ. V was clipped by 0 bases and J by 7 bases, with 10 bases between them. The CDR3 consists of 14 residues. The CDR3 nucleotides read TGCGCCAGCAGCTTGGAGAATTTAGTCGGGGAGCTGTTTTTT. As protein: CASSLENLVGELFF. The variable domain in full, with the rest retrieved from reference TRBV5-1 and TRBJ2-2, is KAGVTQTPRYLIKTRGQQVTLSCSPISGHRSVSWYQQTPGQGLQFLFEYFSETQRNKGNFPGRFSGRQFSNSRSEMNVSTLELGDSALYLCASSLENLVGELFFGEGSRLTVL.

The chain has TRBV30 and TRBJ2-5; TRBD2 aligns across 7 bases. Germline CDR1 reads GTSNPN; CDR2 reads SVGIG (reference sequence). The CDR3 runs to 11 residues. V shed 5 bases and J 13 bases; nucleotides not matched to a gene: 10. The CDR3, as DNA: TGTGCCTGGCGCTGGGACGGCGGGGGGTACTTC. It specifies CAWRWDGGGYF.

The CDR3 loop reads CASSSLQAGASTDTQYF. CDR3 nucleotide sequence: TGCGCCAGCAGCTCACTTCAAGCGGGAGCGAGCACAGATACGCAGTATTTT. The chain recombines TRBV5-1 with TRBJ2-3; TRBD2 matches 8 bases. Germline assignment: CDR1 SGHRS and CDR2 YFSETQ. CDR3 length: 17 residues. The junction had 9 bases not matched to a gene; V was cut back by 3 bases and J by 0 bases.